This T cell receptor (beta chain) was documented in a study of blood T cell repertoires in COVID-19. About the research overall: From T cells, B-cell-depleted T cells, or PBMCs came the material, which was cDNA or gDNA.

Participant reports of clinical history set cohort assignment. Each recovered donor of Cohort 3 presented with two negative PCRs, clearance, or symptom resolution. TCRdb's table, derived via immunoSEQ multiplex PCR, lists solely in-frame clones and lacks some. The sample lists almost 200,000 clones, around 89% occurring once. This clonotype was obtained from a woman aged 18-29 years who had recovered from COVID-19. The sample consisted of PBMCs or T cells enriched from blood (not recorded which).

CDR3 region: CASSLADRGAVTEVYEQYF. The CDR3 nucleotides are TGTGCCAGCAGCCTCGCGGACAGGGGGGCCGTTACTGAAGTTTACGAGCAGTACTTC. This sequence joins TRBV7-6 and TRBJ2-7; 10 bases are shared with TRBD1. V shed 5 bases, J shed 4 bases, and the junction held 20 bases outside the gene matches. Germline assignment: CDR1 SGHVS and CDR2 FNYEAQ. This CDR3 region has 19 residues. Full variable domain (outside the CDR3, taken from reference TRBV7-6 and TRBJ2-7): GAGVSQSPRYKVTKRGQDVALRCDPISGHVSLYWYRQALGQGPEFLTYFNYEAQQDKSGLPNDRFSAERPEGSISTLTIQRTEQRDSAMYRCASSLADRGAVTEVYEQYFGPGTRLTVT.